The rows below give T cell receptor beta chains drawn from one sample of a study of blood T cells in healthy people across ages. TCRdb used MiXCR to reprocess the 5' RACE reads, holding one entry per CDR3 protein. The data show 750,000 to 950,000 distinct CDR3 sequences, with 25% to 30% seen just once and more than 8.5% held by the top ten. This sample also belongs to another study, concerning T cells of mothers and their children.

Sequenced sample: blood. The origin of the receptors is a woman in her 40s in good health. Each CDR3 is given with its conserved first and last residue.

J	V	CDR3
TRBJ2-3	TRBV28	CASSLLQGHYTDTQYF
TRBJ1-1	TRBV12-3/TRBV12-4	CASSRPLGGWSTEAFF
TRBJ1-2	TRBV7-9	CASSLHRDDGYTF
TRBJ2-7	TRBV6-6	CASSHSIAGALYEQYF
TRBJ2-3	TRBV5-6	CASSFLEGSKDTQYF
TRBJ2-1	TRBV27	CASTVQTGNYNEQFF
TRBJ2-7	TRBV6-7	CASSWTPGQEDSYEQYF
TRBJ1-1	TRBV10-3	CAISAQATEAFF
TRBJ1-4	TRBV20-1	CGAQRGAGRLFF
-	TRBV14	CASSQDRHATFEQYF
TRBJ1-1	TRBV6-2/TRBV6-3	CASSRHQGGVDTEAFF
-	TRBV7-6	CASSSRSGGALNEQYF
TRBJ2-5	TRBV12-3/TRBV12-4	CASSRQGCETQYF
TRBJ2-1	TRBV5-1	CASSLINNEQFF
TRBJ2-7	TRBV7-2	CASSLMGGEQYF
TRBJ2-3	TRBV29-1	CSVRGGLADADTQYF
TRBJ2-1	TRBV24-1	CATSDRRGTAYNEQFF
TRBJ2-2	TRBV4-2	CASSPISNTGELFF
TRBJ2-3	TRBV4-3	CASSYLAAYHPSYF
TRBJ2-3	TRBV6-5	CASSSRTGALTDTQYF
TRBJ1-6	TRBV20-1	CSAQGGVDRGLLNSPLHF
TRBJ2-1	TRBV7-2	CASSLRGIENEQFF
TRBJ1-2	TRBV15	CATSREGGPYGYTF
TRBJ2-1	TRBV11-2	CASSTWTVLTLNEQFF
TRBJ1-1	TRBV7-2	CASSAQTRDTEAFF
TRBJ1-1	TRBV3-1	CASTKGFFGTEAFF
TRBJ1-2	TRBV7-2	CASSSDQGGQADDYTF
TRBJ2-7	TRBV20-1	CSAFSSGTGVYEQYF
TRBJ2-1	TRBV25-1	CASSRDSTNEQFF
TRBJ1-4	TRBV29-1	CSVGVRGRGEKLFF
TRBJ2-1	TRBV12-3/TRBV12-4	CASSSGLLNEQFF
TRBJ2-5	TRBV28	CASSPVGSGAIETQYF
TRBJ2-7	TRBV6-5	CASSYLAGDSYEQYF
TRBJ2-7	TRBV28	CASRWGEGTSSYEQYF
TRBJ1-2	TRBV20-1	CSARDEENYGYTF
TRBJ2-1	TRBV28	CASSPTAGNNEQFF
TRBJ2-6	TRBV28	CASNKLGAGANVLTF
TRBJ2-7	TRBV2	CASRTDRASYEQYF
TRBJ2-7	TRBV25-1	CASSGLQEVSYEQYF
TRBJ2-7	TRBV28	CASSFRGSYEQYF
TRBJ1-5	TRBV18	CASSPKTGHQPQHF
TRBJ2-3	TRBV11-1	CASSLAGGHTQYF
TRBJ1-1	TRBV7-3	CASSSTGGARNTEAFF
TRBJ2-7	TRBV7-3	CASSLTGSAILPYEQYF
TRBJ2-7	TRBV18	CASSPPRGDHEQYF
TRBJ2-1	TRBV28	CASSDPSGGPYNEQFF
TRBJ2-3	TRBV3-1	CASRAGGGTDTQYF
TRBJ1-2	TRBV6-2/TRBV6-3	CASADSSYGYTF
TRBJ2-3	TRBV7-8	CASSQRLAGPSTDTQYF
TRBJ2-7	TRBV7-9	CASSLEPDSYEQDF
TRBJ2-7	TRBV5-1	CASSLATGRYEQYF
TRBJ2-7	TRBV30	CAWSVQGAGEQYF
TRBJ2-4	TRBV7-2	CASSPLGRFASGGAGNIQYF
TRBJ2-5	TRBV28	CASSAPTRLKETQYF
TRBJ1-5	TRBV2	CASSLQGFGNQPQHF
TRBJ1-1	TRBV18	CASSPIGRGTNSEAFF
TRBJ1-2	TRBV5-1	CASSADRGSSGYTF